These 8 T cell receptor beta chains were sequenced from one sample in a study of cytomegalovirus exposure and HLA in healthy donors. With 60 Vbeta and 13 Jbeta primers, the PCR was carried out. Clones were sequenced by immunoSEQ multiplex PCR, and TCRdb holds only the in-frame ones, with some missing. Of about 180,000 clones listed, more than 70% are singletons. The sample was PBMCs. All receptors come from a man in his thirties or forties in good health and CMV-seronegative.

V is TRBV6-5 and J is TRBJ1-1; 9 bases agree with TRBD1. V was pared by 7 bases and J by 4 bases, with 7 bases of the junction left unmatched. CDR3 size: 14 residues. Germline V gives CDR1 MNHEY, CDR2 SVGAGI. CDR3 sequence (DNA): TGTGCCAGCACTGAACAGGGGGCGGTCACTGAAGCTTTCTTT. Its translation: CASTEQGAVTEAFF.

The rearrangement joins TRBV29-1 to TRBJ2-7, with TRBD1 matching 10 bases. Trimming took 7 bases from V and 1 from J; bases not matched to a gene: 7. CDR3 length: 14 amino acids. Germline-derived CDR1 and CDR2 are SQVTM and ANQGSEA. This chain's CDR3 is CSATRDRGSYEQYF. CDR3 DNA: TGCAGCGCAACACGGGACAGGGGTTCCTACGAGCAGTACTTC.

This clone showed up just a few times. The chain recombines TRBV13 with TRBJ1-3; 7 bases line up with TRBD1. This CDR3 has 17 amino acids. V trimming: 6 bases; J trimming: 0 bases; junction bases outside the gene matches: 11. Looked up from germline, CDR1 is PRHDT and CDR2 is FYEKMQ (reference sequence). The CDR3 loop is CASRKTRDSLSGNTIYF. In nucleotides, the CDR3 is TGTGCCAGCAGAAAAACCCGGGACAGTCTCTCTGGAAACACCATATATTTT.

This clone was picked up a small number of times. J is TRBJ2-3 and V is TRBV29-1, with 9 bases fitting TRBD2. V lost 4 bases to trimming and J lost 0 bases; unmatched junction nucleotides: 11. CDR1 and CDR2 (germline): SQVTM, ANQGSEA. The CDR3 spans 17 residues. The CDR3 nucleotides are TGCAGCGTTGTTCGGCTAGCGGGATCTAAAAGCACAGATACGCAGTATTTT. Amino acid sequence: CSVVRLAGSKSTDTQYF.

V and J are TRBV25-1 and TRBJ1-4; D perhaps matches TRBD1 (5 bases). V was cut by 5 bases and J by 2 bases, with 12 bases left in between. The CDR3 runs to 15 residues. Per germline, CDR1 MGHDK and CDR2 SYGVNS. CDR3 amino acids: CASSLPGVTNEKLFF. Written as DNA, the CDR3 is TGTGCCAGCAGTTTGCCGGGGGTTACTAATGAAAAACTGTTTTTT.

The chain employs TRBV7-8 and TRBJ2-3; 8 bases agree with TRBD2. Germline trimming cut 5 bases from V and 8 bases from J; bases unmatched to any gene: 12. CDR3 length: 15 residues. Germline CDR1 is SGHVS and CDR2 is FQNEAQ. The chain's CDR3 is CASSVSGSRGGTQYF. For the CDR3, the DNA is TGTGCCAGCAGCGTCAGCGGGAGTAGAGGGGGTACGCAGTATTTT.

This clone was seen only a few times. The CDR3 loop reads CAISNFDRGTNTEAFF. The CDR3 DNA reads TGTGCCATCAGTAACTTTGACAGGGGAACGAACACTGAAGCTTTCTTT. This sequence joins TRBV10-3 and TRBJ1-1, with TRBD1 matching 8 bases. The length of the CDR3 is 16 residues. V was pared by 5 bases and J by 1 base, with 9 bases of the junction left unmatched. CDR1 and CDR2 from the germline V gene are ENHRY and SYGVKD.

The CDR3 DNA reads as TGTGCCAGCAGTAGACAGGGAGATAGCAATCAGCCCCAGCATTTT. Translated: CASSRQGDSNQPQHF. The chain employs TRBV2 and TRBJ1-5; 7 bases agree with TRBD1. The CDR3 has 15 residues. Germline loops: CDR1 SNHLY, CDR2 FYNNEI. V shed 5 bases and J 0 bases; nucleotides not matched to a gene: 4.